The present TCR beta chain was sequenced within a study of shared clonotypes between healthy human individuals. The CDR3 spans 11 residues. The J segment lost 6 bases and the V segment lost 6 bases, leaving 5 bases of the junction unmatched. In germline, CDR1 is SQVTM, CDR2 ANQGSEA. Clones were read by immunoSEQ multiplex PCR, and TCRdb kept only the in-frame ones, dropping some. The top ten hold approximately 0.41% of the sample, which has under 2.5 million clones, roughly 90% seen once. The source material was naive CD4+ T cells from PBMCs. Sample subset: CD45RA+ positively selected. This chain joins TRBV29-1 and TRBJ2-7; the match to TRBD1 covers 7 bases. The TCR sequence derives from a man aged 18 to 29 in good health. Some clones in this sample may be carry-over from other donors' samples. The CDR3 nucleotides read TGCAGCGTCAACAGGGGCCCCGAGCAGTACTTC. Its protein product is CSVNRGPEQYF.